Sequencing of this T cell receptor (beta chain) was carried out in a study of memory CD4+ T cells and cytomegalovirus serostatus. Authors' analysis steps: Out-of-frame sequences were removed, leaving 2 million or so distinct TCRbeta sequences. The table came from immunoSEQ multiplex PCR; TCRdb's copy has only in-frame clones and leaves some out. V, J and clone size were drawn from that table, and D and trimming were deduced from the DNA. The data contain about 50,000 clones, about three quarters of them seen just once; the ten biggest clones take up about 0.8%. The CDR3 length is 16 residues. Germline assignment: CDR1 SGHVS and CDR2 FNYEAQ. Trimming removed 5 bases from V and 3 bases from J; junction bases left unmatched: 8. Notes on the study in general: CMV serostatus prediction reached median AUC approximately 0.96, or 0.89 with US-trained model. Of approximately 150 reported CMV TCRbeta sequences, 65 to 85 were found in memory CD4+ repertoires.

Single viable CD3+CD4+CD8-CD45RO+ cells were sorted as the memory CD4+ T cells. After thawing, CD4+ T cells were positively selected. Of note for this clone: Its target is unknown.

The chain links TRBV7-6 to TRBJ2-3; TRBD1 matches 10 bases. Sequenced input: memory CD4+ T cells from blood. The receptor comes from an adult in good health and CMV-seronegative. CDR3 region: CASSPHRDRGTDTQYF. For the CDR3, the DNA is TGTGCCAGCAGCCCGCACCGGGACAGGGGTACAGATACGCAGTATTTT.